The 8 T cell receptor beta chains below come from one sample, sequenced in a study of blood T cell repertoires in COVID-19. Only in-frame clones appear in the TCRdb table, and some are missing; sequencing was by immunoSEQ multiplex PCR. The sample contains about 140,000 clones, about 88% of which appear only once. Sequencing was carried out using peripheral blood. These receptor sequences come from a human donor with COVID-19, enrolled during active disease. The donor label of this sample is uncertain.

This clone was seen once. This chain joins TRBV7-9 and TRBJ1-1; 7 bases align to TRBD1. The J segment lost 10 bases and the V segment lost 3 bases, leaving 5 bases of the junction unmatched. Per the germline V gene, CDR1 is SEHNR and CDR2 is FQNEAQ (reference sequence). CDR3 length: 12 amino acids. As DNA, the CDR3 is TGTGCCAGCAGCTTTCGGACAGGTCCAGCTTTCTTT. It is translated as CASSFRTGPAFF.

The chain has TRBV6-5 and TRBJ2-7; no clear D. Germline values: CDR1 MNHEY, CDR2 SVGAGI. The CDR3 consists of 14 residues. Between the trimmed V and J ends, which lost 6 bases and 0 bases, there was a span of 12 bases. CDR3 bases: TGTGCCAGCAGCCACAGAAGTAACTCCTACGAGCAGTACTTC. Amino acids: CASSHRSNSYEQYF.

CDR3 nucleotide sequence: TGTGCCAGCAGCTTAGCGGGACAGGGAACAGATACGCAGTATTTT. Translating gives CASSLAGQGTDTQYF. This chain connects TRBV7-9 to TRBJ2-3, with TRBD1 matching 9 bases. This CDR3 has 15 amino acids. V lost 0 bases to trimming and J lost 3 bases; unmatched junction nucleotides: 1. Germline V gene sequence: CDR1 SEHNR, CDR2 FQNEAQ (reference sequence).

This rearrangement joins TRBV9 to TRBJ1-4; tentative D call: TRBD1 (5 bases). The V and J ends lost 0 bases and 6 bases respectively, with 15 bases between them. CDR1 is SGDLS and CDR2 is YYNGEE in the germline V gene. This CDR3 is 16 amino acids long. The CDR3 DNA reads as TGTGCCAGCAGCGTAGAATCGGACATTCGTTATGAAAAACTGTTTTTT. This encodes CASSVESDIRYEKLFF.

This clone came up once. The CDR3 DNA is TGTGCCAGCAGCACAACTAGGGGGGAGACCCAGTACTTC. It yields the protein CASSTTRGETQYF. The chain recombines TRBV11-3 with TRBJ2-5, with D possibly being TRBD1 (6 bases). This CDR3 spans 13 amino acids. Trimming left V 5 bases short and J 5 bases short, with 12 bases between. Germline loops: CDR1 SGHNT, CDR2 YENEEA. Full variable domain (outside the CDR3, taken from reference TRBV11-3 and TRBJ2-5): EAGVVQSPRYKIIEKKQPVAFWCNPISGHNTLYWYLQNLGQGPELLIRYENEEAVDDSQLPKDRFSAERLKGVDSTLKIQPAELGDSAVYLCASSTTRGETQYFGPGTRLLVL.

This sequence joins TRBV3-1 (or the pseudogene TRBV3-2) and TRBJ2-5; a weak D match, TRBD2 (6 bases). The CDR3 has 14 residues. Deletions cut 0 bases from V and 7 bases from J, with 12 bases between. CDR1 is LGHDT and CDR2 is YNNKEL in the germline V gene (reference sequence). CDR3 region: CASSQDPTSGTQYF. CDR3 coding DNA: TGTGCCAGCAGCCAAGATCCGACTAGTGGGACCCAGTACTTC.

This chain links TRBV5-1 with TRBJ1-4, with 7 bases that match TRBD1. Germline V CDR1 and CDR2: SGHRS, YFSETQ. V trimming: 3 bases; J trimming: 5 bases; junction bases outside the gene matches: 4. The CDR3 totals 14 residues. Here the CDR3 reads CASSWDRQNEKLFF. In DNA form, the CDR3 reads TGCGCCAGCAGCTGGGACAGACAAAATGAAAAACTGTTTTTT.

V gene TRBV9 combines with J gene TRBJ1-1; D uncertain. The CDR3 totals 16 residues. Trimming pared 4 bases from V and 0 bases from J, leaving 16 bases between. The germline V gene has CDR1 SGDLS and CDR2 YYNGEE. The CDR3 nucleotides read TGTGCCAGCAGCCCATCTTATTCGGGATTGAACACTGAAGCTTTCTTT. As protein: CASSPSYSGLNTEAFF.